This is a list of T cell receptor beta chains from one sample in a study of cytomegalovirus exposure and HLA in healthy donors. Sequencing was performed with immunoSEQ multiplex PCR; in TCRdb, only in-frame clones are kept and a portion is missing. This table holds 150,000 or so clones, 70% to 85% found once. The specimen sequenced was PBMCs. The receptors stem from a man aged 25 to 40 in good health and CMV-seropositive. Each CDR3 is given without its conserved first and last residue. The order of the fields is D gene, V gene, J gene, CDR3 length, CDR3 protein. D genes are given only for firm matches.

-,TRBV11-3,TRBJ2-7,13,ASSLDAGNPYEQY
-,TRBV28,TRBJ1-5,12,ASSLPSRNQPQH
-,TRBV6-6,TRBJ2-3,14,ASSYYDRFSTDTQY
TRBD2,TRBV18,TRBJ2-7,12,ASSPPWTSGEQY
TRBD1,TRBV7-8,TRBJ1-3,14,ASSSGQTTPGNTIY
TRBD1,TRBV28,TRBJ1-5,12,ASSPTGGSQPQH
TRBD2,TRBV29-1,-,11,SAGGGGSDEQY
-,TRBV27,TRBJ1-3,13,ASSFSGSSGNTIY
-,TRBV2,TRBJ2-5,12,ASAEASSEETQY
-,TRBV5-6,TRBJ1-1,11,ASSLIGSTEAF
TRBD2,TRBV9,TRBJ2-3,17,ASSVGTGLAGDLSDTQY
TRBD1,TRBV30,TRBJ2-1,12,AWAFGQGRNEQF
-,TRBV5-5,TRBJ2-7,12,ASSLVAASNEQY
-,TRBV28,TRBJ1-2,11,ASSRLINYGYT
-,TRBV19,TRBJ1-3,12,ATRQDFSGNTIY
-,TRBV28,TRBJ1-5,9,ASRSRQPQH
TRBD1,TRBV4-2,TRBJ2-7,13,ASSQNRGSSYEQY
-,TRBV28,TRBJ2-1,12,ALGAPFLYNEQF
TRBD2,TRBV7-3,TRBJ2-3,15,ASSPPPSGYLTDTQY
-,TRBV27,TRBJ2-2,15,ASSLQAAFPNTGELF
-,TRBV28,TRBJ2-7,13,ASSSTGESSYEQY
TRBD1,TRBV2,TRBJ2-7,10,ASRRDRGEQY
TRBD2,TRBV4-1,TRBJ2-1,14,ASSQDVAGSYNEQF
-,TRBV9,TRBJ1-5,11,ASSVGENQPQH
-,TRBV27,TRBJ2-7,13,ASSSAGRFEYEQY
-,TRBV12-1,TRBJ2-7,13,ASSLLPWLYYEQY
TRBD1,TRBV6-1,TRBJ1-6,13,ASSGGQGRVSPLH
-,TRBV7-9,TRBJ2-1,11,ASSLSSYNEQF